This T cell receptor beta chain was documented in a study of identical twins. TCRdb passed the 5' RACE reads through MiXCR, listing each CDR3 protein once. The data contain some 660,000 distinct CDR3 sequences, approximately 9% of them singletons. This clonotype was seen a handful of times. Trimming left V 0 bases short and J 4 bases short, with 10 bases between. The CDR3 is made up of 14 amino acids. CDR1 and CDR2 from the germline V gene are SGDLS and YYNGEE. The same sample was also used in a study of yellow fever vaccine responses in identical twins.

J is TRBJ1-1 and V is TRBV9; unclear D gene. Sequenced: PBMCs. This clonotype was sampled from a woman between 18 and 29 years old in good health. The CDR3 loop reads CASSVEPSGTEAFF. The CDR3 coding sequence is TGTGCCAGCAGCGTAGAACCCTCTGGCACTGAAGCTTTCTTT.